The 26 T cell receptor beta chains reported below all come from one sample, sequenced in a study of CXCR3-negative and CXCR3-positive naive CD8 T cells. Via 5' RACE with UMI labels, TRB cDNA libraries were prepared. TCRdb reprocessed the 5' RACE reads and reports one entry per CDR3 protein, with no DNA. Its clone listing holds roughly 110,000 distinct CDR3 sequences. Study findings and constraints: Naive cells with CXCR3 showed TRB CDR3s that were more hydrophobic than those in CXCR3-negative naive cells.

No antigen has been identified for these receptors. Sequenced sample: naive CXCR3+ CD8+ T cells from blood. The subset was: CD45RO-CCR7+CD27+CD95- naive CD8+ T cells expressing CXCR3 (TNR3+). Receptors were obtained from a human donor in good health. Some clones in this sample may be carry-over from other donors' samples.

J is TRBJ1-1 and V is TRBV5-1. The CDR3 totals 13 residues. CDR1 is SGHRS and CDR2 is YFSETQ in the germline V gene. The CDR3 loop is CASSTGQNTEAFF.

The gene calls are TRBV7-9 and TRBJ2-6. The CDR3 contains 16 residues. The germline CDR1 and CDR2 sequences are SEHNR and FQNEAQ (reference sequence). The CDR3 loop reads CASSLAWASGANVLTF. The full variable domain, rest sourced from reference TRBV7-9 and TRBJ2-6, is DTGVSQNPRHKITKRGQNVTFRCDPISEHNRLYWYRQTLGQGPEFLTYFQNEAQLEKSRLLSDRFSAERPKGSFSTLEIQRTEQGDSAMYLCASSLAWASGANVLTFGAGSRLTVL.

The chain joins TRBV6-6 to TRBJ2-7; checking the TCRdb D call of TRBD1 is not possible without DNA. CDR3 length: 15 residues. Germline V gene sequence: CDR1 MNHNY, CDR2 SVGAGI (reference sequence). This CDR3 reads CASSYSWTGSYEQYF.

The chain is built from TRBV19 and TRBJ2-5. Looked up from germline, CDR1 is LNHDA and CDR2 is SQIVND (reference sequence). There are 14 residues in the CDR3. This CDR3 is CASSILGVVETQYF. The full variable domain, with the rest looked up from reference TRBV19 and TRBJ2-5, is DGGITQSPKYLFRKEGQNVTLSCEQNLNHDAMYWYRQDPGQGLRLIYYSQIVNDFQKGDIAEGYSVSREKKESFPLTVTSAQKNPTAFYLCASSILGVVETQYFGPGTRLLVL.

The chain carries TRBV18 and TRBJ1-1. The CDR3 has 11 amino acids. Germline V lookup: CDR1 KGHSH, CDR2 LQKENI. The CDR3 region is CASSGMTEAFF.

The rearrangement links TRBV12-3 or TRBV12-4 to TRBJ2-1; without DNA, the TCRdb call of TRBD1 cannot be checked. This CDR3 is built from 14 residues. The chain's CDR3 is CASKTGAVSNEQFF.

The chain uses TRBV4-3 and TRBJ2-6. The CDR3 is 13 residues long. From germline, CDR1 is LGHNA and CDR2 YSLEER. CDR3 amino acids: CASSQAAANVLTF.

The chain uses TRBV28 and TRBJ2-1; TCRdb gives TRBD1 as the D gene, but with no DNA this cannot be confirmed. Germline CDR1 MDHEN, CDR2 SYDVKM. The CDR3 length is 13 residues. The CDR3 loop is CASSFLTTAGQFF.

The chain is built from TRBV19 and TRBJ2-7. The CDR3 contains 14 residues. CDR1 and CDR2 (germline): LNHDA, SQIVND (reference sequence). The CDR3 protein is CASSFETGVYEQYF. Filled out from reference TRBV19 and TRBJ2-7, the complete variable domain reads DGGITQSPKYLFRKEGQNVTLSCEQNLNHDAMYWYRQDPGQGLRLIYYSQIVNDFQKGDIAEGYSVSREKKESFPLTVTSAQKNPTAFYLCASSFETGVYEQYFGPGTRLTVT.

The gene calls are TRBV14 and TRBJ2-2; with no DNA, the TCRdb D assignment of TRBD1 cannot be verified. The germline V gene encodes CDR1 SGHDN and CDR2 FVKESK. This CDR3 contains 13 residues. The CDR3 sequence: CASSPTGPGELFF.

The chain links TRBV10-3 to TRBJ2-7; TCRdb's D gene call, TRBD1, goes unchecked for lack of DNA. Germline V gene lookup returns CDR1 ENHRY and CDR2 SYGVKD. This CDR3 is built from 15 residues. The CDR3 spells CAISKGQGASYEQYF.

This chain links TRBV7-9 with TRBJ1-1; the TCRdb call, TRBD1, lacks DNA for checking. The CDR3 has 13 residues. Germline-derived CDR1 and CDR2 are SEHNR and FQNEAQ (reference sequence). CDR3 amino acids: CASSLLQAIEAFF.

V is TRBV6-6 and J is TRBJ1-1; as DNA is missing, the TRBD1 call by TCRdb cannot be tested. CDR1 is MNHNY and CDR2 is SVGAGI in the germline V gene (reference sequence). The CDR3 consists of 14 residues. This chain's CDR3 is CASSTRGGGTEAFF.

The V and J genes are TRBV2 and TRBJ2-7; TCRdb's assignment of TRBD1 cannot be checked, as there is no DNA. CDR1 is SNHLY, CDR2 FYNNEI, per germline. The CDR3 length is 13 residues. Here the CDR3 reads CASQRIPLYEQYF.

The J gene is TRBJ2-3, the V gene TRBV28; as DNA is missing, the TRBD1 call by TCRdb cannot be tested. Germline V gene data show CDR1 as MDHEN and CDR2 as SYDVKM. The CDR3 consists of 15 residues. The CDR3 protein is CASSFWAGGPDTQYF.

V usage is TRBV7-6 and J usage is TRBJ2-1. Germline CDR1 reads SGHVS; CDR2 reads FNYEAQ. The CDR3 sequence is 14 residues long. CDR3 sequence: CASSKAGSGYEQFF. Looking up the rest from reference TRBV7-6 and TRBJ2-1 gives the full variable domain: GAGVSQSPRYKVTKRGQDVALRCDPISGHVSLYWYRQALGQGPEFLTYFNYEAQQDKSGLPNDRFSAERPEGSISTLTIQRTEQRDSAMYRCASSKAGSGYEQFFGPGTRLTVL.

V is TRBV20-1 and J is TRBJ2-1; as DNA is missing, the TRBD1 call by TCRdb cannot be tested. The CDR3 is 15 residues long. Germline loops: CDR1 DFQATT, CDR2 SNEGSKA (reference sequence). The CDR3 protein is CSAKTGEGSYNEQFF.

V is TRBV28 and J is TRBJ2-7; absent DNA, TCRdb's TRBD1 call cannot be checked. Germline CDR1 MDHEN, CDR2 SYDVKM. The CDR3 loop spans 14 amino acids. CDR3 in amino acids: CASSSRDREGEQYF.

The chain combines TRBV2 with TRBJ2-7; the D call from TCRdb, TRBD1, cannot be confirmed without DNA. The CDR3 covers 12 residues. Germline assignment: CDR1 SNHLY and CDR2 FYNNEI. The CDR3 spells CASMAGQYEQYF.

The J gene is TRBJ2-5, the V gene TRBV28; TCRdb's assignment of TRBD1 cannot be checked, as there is no DNA. There are 15 residues in the CDR3. Germline V CDR1 and CDR2: MDHEN, SYDVKM. The CDR3 protein is CASSSPFDRQDTQYF.

The chain carries TRBV19 and TRBJ2-3; the D call of TRBD1 rests on TCRdb alone, since no DNA is present to check it. Germline V gene data show CDR1 as LNHDA and CDR2 as SQIVND (reference sequence). The length of the CDR3 is 17 residues. This chain's CDR3 is CASSIDLLGGYTDTQYF.

The rearrangement links TRBV28 to TRBJ2-3; as DNA is missing, the TRBD2 call by TCRdb cannot be tested. Germline-derived CDR1 and CDR2 are MDHEN and SYDVKM. The CDR3 sequence is 17 residues long. CDR3 loop: CASSILAGGPSTDTQYF. The full variable domain, rest sourced from reference TRBV28 and TRBJ2-3, is DVKVTQSSRYLVKRTGEKVFLECVQDMDHENMFWYRQDPGLGLRLIYFSYDVKMKEKGDIPEGYSVSREKKERFSLILESASTNQTSMYLCASSILAGGPSTDTQYFGPGTRLTVL.

This chain uses TRBV20-1 with TRBJ2-6; with no DNA, the TCRdb D assignment of TRBD1 cannot be verified. Germline V gene sequence: CDR1 DFQATT, CDR2 SNEGSKA (reference sequence). This CDR3 is 17 amino acids long. This CDR3 is CSAPAPELSSGANVLTF.

The rearrangement links TRBV12-3 or TRBV12-4 to TRBJ2-7. The CDR3 has 13 amino acids. CDR3 amino acids: CASSLLAVYEQYF.

The chain employs TRBV15 and TRBJ2-1; TCRdb lists TRBD2, though no DNA is available to test this call. The CDR3 consists of 16 residues. The V gene's germline CDR1 is LNHNV and CDR2 YYDKDF (reference sequence). This chain's CDR3 is CATSGSGSVWGNEQFF. The full variable domain, its missing parts supplied by reference TRBV15 and TRBJ2-1, is DAMVIQNPRYQVTQFGKPVTLSCSQTLNHNVMYWYQQKSSQAPKLLFHYYDKDFNNEADTPDNFQSRRPNTSFCFLDIRSPGLGDTAMYLCATSGSGSVWGNEQFFGPGTRLTVL.

The genes are TRBV2 and TRBJ2-2; without DNA, the TCRdb call of TRBD1 cannot be checked. CDR1 and CDR2 (germline): SNHLY, FYNNEI. The CDR3 spans 18 residues. CDR3 protein: CASSEFSRVTPNTGELFF.